A selection of T cell receptor beta chains follows, all from one sample in a study of PD-L1 blockade in urothelial cancer. The assay was immunoSEQ multiplex PCR, and TCRdb's table has in-frame clones only and misses some. The sample shows about 80,000 clones, 75% to 90% of them seen only once. Sequencing used PBMCs, obtained around atezolizumab (anti-PD-L1) treatment. All receptors come from a woman in her 70s with urothelial cancer. The CDR3 runs from the conserved cysteine through the conserved F or W. A D gene is named only where the DNA matches it firmly. A clone size is listed for some rows: how often the clone was seen (once, few, many), or a class if it is expanded.

CDR3,DNA,size,D,V,J
CSTRQGESTEAFF,TGCAGCACCAGACAGGGCGAGAGCACTGAAGCTTTCTTT,few,TRBD1,TRBV29-1,TRBJ1-1
CASSQGLRTLAGFWYEQYF,TGTGCCAGCAGTCAAGGGCTCAGGACCCTAGCGGGATTTTGGTACGAGCAGTACTTC,few,TRBD2,TRBV7-9,TRBJ2-7
CATSRLTSGGGFSEQFF,TGTGCCACCAGCAGGCTGACTAGCGGGGGGGGATTTAGTGAGCAGTTCTTC,.,TRBD2,TRBV15,TRBJ2-1
CASSATRTGVLTDTQYF,TGTGCCAGCAGTGCCACCCGGACGGGGGTACTCACAGATACGCAGTATTTT,.,.,TRBV25-1,TRBJ2-3
CASSEQGDYGYTF,TGTGCCAGCAGTGAGCAGGGGGACTATGGCTACACCTTC,.,TRBD1,TRBV6-1,TRBJ1-2
CASRRASGGDYEQYF,TGTGCCAGCAGACGGGCTAGCGGGGGGGATTACGAGCAGTACTTC,.,TRBD2,TRBV6-6,TRBJ2-7
CASSPTSYEQYF,TGTGCCAGCAGCCCCACCAGCTACGAGCAGTACTTC,.,.,TRBV6-6,TRBJ2-7
CASSHGTGGSYGYTF,TGCGCCAGCAGTCACGGGACAGGAGGTTCCTATGGCTACACCTTC,.,TRBD1,TRBV5-1,TRBJ1-2
CASSLKPRANTGELFF,TGTGCCAGCAGCTTAAAGCCGAGAGCGAACACCGGGGAGCTGTTTTTT,.,.,TRBV7-3,TRBJ2-2
CAISVEGRGITGELFF,TGTGCCATCAGCGTTGAGGGCAGGGGTATAACCGGGGAGCTGTTTTTT,.,.,TRBV10-3,TRBJ2-2
CSPEGLAVRSCNEQFF,TGCAGCCCCGAGGGACTAGCGGTTCGGAGCTGTAATGAGCAGTTCTTC,.,TRBD2,TRBV29-1,TRBJ2-1
CASSIGLAVRDIQYF,TGTGCCAGCAGCATAGGACTAGCGGTGCGAGACATTCAGTACTTC,.,TRBD2,TRBV5-6,TRBJ2-4
CASSLRVIVDNTIYF,TGTGCCAGCAGCCTGAGGGTGATTGTAGACAACACCATATATTTT,.,.,TRBV13,TRBJ1-3
CASSLAGTVTDTQYF,TGCGCCAGCAGCTTGGCCGGAACAGTAACAGATACGCAGTATTTT,.,.,TRBV5-1,TRBJ2-3
CASSRQLAGEANEQYF,TGTGCCAGCAGCCGCCAACTAGCGGGAGAGGCAAACGAGCAGTACTTC,.,TRBD2,TRBV5-4,TRBJ2-7
CASSFAGRGDEKLFF,TGTGCCAGCAGTTTCGCGGGGCGCGGGGATGAAAAACTGTTTTTT,.,.,TRBV28,TRBJ1-4
CASSLDQGMDGYTF,TGCGCCAGCAGCTTGGATCAGGGTATGGATGGCTACACCTTC,.,.,TRBV5-1,TRBJ1-2
CASSLGTLGTGELFF,TGTGCCAGCAGCCTTGGGACTTTGGGCACCGGGGAGCTGTTTTTT,few,.,TRBV14,TRBJ2-2
CASSPGGGLAHEQYF,TGTGCCAGCTCACCCGGGGGGGGACTAGCCCACGAGCAGTACTTC,.,TRBD2,TRBV18,TRBJ2-7
CASSYPADTQYF,TGTGCCAGCAGTTACCCGGCAGATACGCAGTATTTT,.,.,TRBV6-6,TRBJ2-3
CASSKQGAQTEAFF,TGTGCCAGCAGCAAACAGGGGGCGCAAACTGAAGCTTTCTTT,.,TRBD1,TRBV6-6,TRBJ1-1
CSARDRDDFF,TGCAGTGCTAGGGACAGGGACGATTTCTTT,.,TRBD1,TRBV20-1,TRBJ1-1
CASSRTGGSNQPQHF,TGTGCCAGCAGTCGGACAGGGGGAAGCAATCAGCCCCAGCATTTT,.,TRBD1,TRBV28,TRBJ1-5
CASGLAGYTGELFF,TGTGCCAGCGGACTAGCGGGGTACACCGGGGAGCTGTTTTTT,.,TRBD2,TRBV2,TRBJ2-2
CASSSTGVTEAFF,TGTGCCAGCAGCTCTACAGGGGTGACTGAAGCTTTCTTT,.,TRBD1,TRBV7-3,TRBJ1-1
CASKRTGGEMSTEAFF,TGTGCCAGCAAACGTACAGGGGGCGAAATGAGTACTGAAGCTTTCTTT,.,TRBD1,TRBV2,TRBJ1-1